This paragraph reports one T cell receptor beta chain. A single count supports this clone. Its antigen remains undetermined. No base quality values were provided; no much bigger clone lies one nucleotide off. The data are from a study of T cell responses to AZD1222 COVID-19 vaccine (dated by TCRdb to the early 2020s). For the study in its entirety: Because spike-specific TCR depth and breadth did not differ between the two schedules, AZD1222 recipients who got a second dose at roughly 4 weeks were pooled with those who got a second dose at roughly 12 weeks. TCR sequencing covered more than 230 trial participants: 207 given two doses of AZD1222 and 26 given two doses of MenACWY control vaccine. Trial participants were enrolled by age into 18-55, 56-69 and 70-plus year subgroups, with 148, 28 and 57 TCR-sequenced participants respectively.

Study-wide findings and limitations: Participants were mostly white British and included more females than males, and it was suggested by the authors that clonal diversity may have been underestimated. Because no samples from the day 14 peak response were available, repertoires could be characterized only after the peak T cell response. A significant rise in spike-specific TCR breadth and depth was observed after two AZD1222 doses relative to day 0 and relative to MenACWY recipients. The whole spike protein was spanned by vaccine-associated CD4 TCRs, and dominant responses were seen in regions 160-218 and 743-854. The 56-69-year group was small, and its depth increase did not reach significance, likely because of low power. Conclusions about previously exposed vaccinees are limited, since just five to seven AZD1222 recipients were seropositive for SARS-CoV-2 at baseline. Nearly half of unique spike-specific TCRs reportedly recognized epitopes outside regions mutated in the B.1.351 and B.1.1.7 variants.

The CDR3 regions of human TCRbeta chains were analyzed by immunosequencing. In the paper's pipeline: Repertoire TCRs were checked for matches against a reference library of SARS-CoV-2-specific TCRs that had been generated using the MIRA antigen-specificity platform. Breadth was defined as the fraction of unique TCRs that were SARS-CoV-2-associated, and depth was defined as the fraction of total T cells that were SARS-CoV-2-associated. Using the MIRA data, each spike-specific TCR was assigned both to the spike region to which the TCR was reactive and to a CD4 or CD8 class. Log10-transformed breadth and depth values were compared by one-way ANOVA with Sidak's multiple comparisons tests. TCRdb obtained this table from immuneACCESS and retained in-frame rearrangements with V and J assigned. These tables miss some clones; where compared with another copy, unresolved V genes account for less than half of the shortfall, and the remainder is unexplained. D and trimming come from the DNA, and the V and J calls and clone size come from that table. Counted in this sample were roughly 120,000 clones; around nine tenths of them appeared once. The ten largest make up 2.5% to 3% of the sample.

Explained via the paper, the time point label denotes: baseline before first vaccination. Vaccinee samples were obtained from the UK trials COV001 and COV002, which included a single-blind randomized controlled phase 2/3 trial of AZD1222 (ChAdOx1 nCoV-19) in healthy adults. For TCRbeta chain sequencing, PBMC samples from trial participants were taken at day 0 and at day 28 after the second dose. V and J are truncated by 8 bases and 7 bases respectively, leaving an intervening sequence of 14 bases. The CDR3 runs 12 amino acids, cysteine and phenylalanine included. The read is trimmed to its CDR3 DNA, 36 bases read in frame from base 1. According to the germline V gene, CDR1 reads SNHLY and CDR2 reads FYNNEI.

The chain joins TRBV2 to TRBJ1-1; no confident D gene assignment can be made. The material was peripheral blood, obtained on day 0 of AZD1222 vaccination. The sequence was collected from an adult in good health. The CDR3 protein: CASGPEVREAFF. The nucleotide sequence is TGTGCCAGCGGGCCGGAGGTGCGTGAAGCTTTCTTT.